This is a list of T cell receptor beta chains from one sample in a study of blood T cells in healthy people across ages. In TCRdb, the 5' RACE reads were re-called with MiXCR into one record per CDR3 protein. The sample consists of fewer than 2,000,000 distinct CDR3 sequences, about two fifths of them appearing once. The sequenced material came from blood. Receptors originate from a human donor in good health. CDR3s include the opening cysteine and the closing phenylalanine or tryptophan. A D gene is named only where the DNA matches it firmly. Clone size is not always given. Where it is, it says once, few, many or a class for expanded clones.

>-|TRBJ2-3|-|TRBV24-1
CATSDSSPDTQYF
TGTGCCACCAGTGACTCCTCCCCGGATACGCAGTATTTT
>TRBD1|TRBJ2-3|-|TRBV24-1
CATRWDREEEGSTDTQYF
TGTGCCACCAGGTGGGACAGGGAAGAGGAGGGAAGCACAGATACGCAGTATTTT
>-|TRBJ1-5|-|TRBV6-2/TRBV6-3
CASSAGALNFRLRSLEAGQPQHF
TGTGCCAGCAGCGCTGGGGCGCTGAATTTCAGGCTGCGGAGTTTAGAGGCGGGACAGCCCCAGCATTTT
>-|TRBJ2-3|-|TRBV9
CASSDRDPRVADTQYF
TGTGCCAGCAGTGACCGGGACCCGAGGGTAGCAGATACGCAGTATTTT
>-|TRBJ1-1|few|TRBV7-2
CASSLPGVGTEAFF
TGTGCCAGCAGCCTTCCAGGGGTTGGCACTGAAGCTTTCTTT
>TRBD2|TRBJ2-3|few|TRBV20-1
CSPTPGLAGGSTQYF
TGCAGCCCGACCCCGGGACTAGCGGGGGGGTCTACGCAGTATTTT
>TRBD2|TRBJ2-1|-|TRBV6-2/TRBV6-3
CASSYSGGSGVFEFF
TGTGCCAGCAGTTACTCGGGGGGTAGCGGGGTATTCGAGTTCTTC
>-|TRBJ1-2|-|TRBV7-2
CASSLGRGGNYGYTF
TGTGCCAGCAGCTTAGGCAGAGGGGGAAACTATGGCTACACCTTC
>-|TRBJ1-1|-|TRBV20-1
CSARDQGSCTEAFF
TGCAGTGCTAGAGACCAAGGTAGCTGCACTGAAGCTTTCTTT
>-|TRBJ2-4|-|TRBV2
CASSESVYYIQYF
TGCGCCAGCAGTGAATCAGTTTACTACATTCAGTACTTC
>-|TRBJ2-3|few|TRBV15
CATSRDYFGGGGTDTQYF
TGTGCCACCAGCAGAGATTATTTTGGTGGGGGTGGCACAGATACGCAGTATTTT
>-|TRBJ1-5|-|TRBV25-1
CASSEYGLGGNQPQHF
TGTGCCAGCAGTGAATATGGGCTTGGAGGCAATCAGCCCCAGCATTTT
>-|TRBJ2-7|few|TRBV3-1
CASSQDGGVSYEQYF
TGTGCCAGCAGCCAAGATGGAGGGGTGTCCTACGAGCAGTACTTC
>TRBD1|TRBJ2-7|-|TRBV29-1
CSVEDWRTGVYEQYF
TGCAGCGTTGAAGATTGGCGGACAGGAGTCTACGAGCAGTACTTC
>TRBD2|TRBJ2-5|-|TRBV5-6
CASSMGRLAKYQETQYF
TGTGCCAGCAGCATGGGGCGACTAGCGAAGTACCAAGAGACCCAGTACTTC
>-|TRBJ2-3|few|TRBV7-8
CASTLAYSTDTQYF
TGTGCCAGCACCCTCGCCTACAGCACAGATACGCAGTATTTT
>-|TRBJ1-2|once|TRBV7-2
CASSIETWHGYTF
TGTGCCAGCAGCATAGAGACATGGCATGGCTACACCTTC
>TRBD1|TRBJ2-7|-|TRBV29-1
CSVTKQGKLYEQYF
TGCAGCGTCACCAAACAGGGGAAGCTCTACGAGCAGTACTTC
>TRBD1|TRBJ1-5|-|TRBV30
CAWRTGGNQPQHF
TGTGCCTGGAGGACAGGGGGCAATCAGCCCCAGCATTTT
>-|TRBJ1-1|few|TRBV6-5
CASSQGTTEAFF
TGTGCCAGCAGTCAAGGGACGACCGAAGCTTTCTTT
>-|TRBJ2-5|-|TRBV7-2
CASSSPGRWETQYF
TGTGCCAGCAGCTCCCCAGGAAGGTGGGAGACCCAGTACTTC
>-|TRBJ2-2|-|TRBV5-1
CASSSDPTGELFF
TGCGCCAGCAGCTCGGACCCCACCGGGGAGCTGTTTTTT
>TRBD2|TRBJ2-5|-|TRBV7-2
CASSLSEAGIQETQYF
TGTGCCAGCAGCTTAAGTGAAGCGGGGATCCAAGAGACCCAGTACTTC
>-|TRBJ2-5|-|TRBV24-1
CATSRSDQETQYF
TGTGCCACCAGTAGGTCAGATCAAGAGACCCAGTACTTC
>-|TRBJ2-1|-|TRBV7-2
CASSLGSREQFF
TGTGCCAGCAGCTTAGGTAGTCGGGAGCAGTTCTTC
>-|TRBJ1-2|few|TRBV6-5
CASKGRVYGYTF
TGTGCCAGCAAGGGCAGGGTCTATGGCTACACCTTC
>-|TRBJ2-7|-|TRBV5-1
CASSQIGTFFGNEQYF
TGCGCCAGCAGCCAAATCGGGACCTTTTTTGGGAACGAGCAGTACTTC
>-|TRBJ2-3|-|TRBV4-1
CASSQGGSIDTQYF
TGCGCCAGCAGCCAGGGTGGGAGTATCGATACGCAGTATTTT
>TRBD1|TRBJ2-4|-|TRBV6-1
CASSPGQLMIESKNIQYF
TGTGCCAGCAGTCCGGGACAGTTAATGATCGAGTCCAAAAACATTCAGTACTTC
>TRBD1|TRBJ1-4|few|TRBV5-5
CASSSGQVRGEKLFF
TGTGCCAGCAGCTCGGGACAGGTTCGCGGGGAAAAACTGTTTTTT
>TRBD1|TRBJ1-4|-|TRBV30
CAWSPGTGGTNEKLFF
TGTGCCTGGAGTCCCGGGACAGGTGGAACTAATGAAAAACTGTTTTTT
>-|TRBJ2-5|-|TRBV3-1
CASSPNRNGEQYF
TGTGCCAGCAGCCCCAATCGGAACGGGGAGCAGTACTTC
>-|TRBJ2-6|-|TRBV7-9
CASSLWGWLSSGANALTF
TGTGCCAGCAGCTTATGGGGTTGGCTTAGCTCTGGGGCCAACGCCCTGACTTTC
>TRBD2|TRBJ2-5|-|TRBV20-1
CSARSRLAGGYQETQYF
TGCAGTGCCCGCTCCCGACTAGCGGGGGGGTACCAAGAGACCCAGTACTTC
>TRBD1|TRBJ1-2|-|TRBV24-1
CATSDSGQPYGYTF
TGTGCCACCAGTGATTCGGGACAGCCCTATGGCTACACCTTC
>-|TRBJ2-5|-|TRBV2
CASSDLLAQETQYF
TGTGCCAGCAGTGATCTACTAGCCCAAGAGACCCAGTACTTC
>-|TRBJ1-5|-|TRBV30
CAWRSKGDQPQHF
TGTGCCTGGAGAAGTAAGGGGGATCAGCCCCAGCATTTT
>TRBD1|TRBJ2-3|once|TRBV6-2/TRBV6-3
CASRKGQADTDTQYF
TGTGCCAGCAGGAAGGGACAGGCAGACACAGATACGCAGTATTTT
>-|TRBJ2-7|-|TRBV7-9
CASSLNFWGSEQYF
TGTGCCAGCAGCTTAAACTTTTGGGGATCCGAGCAGTACTTC
>TRBD1|TRBJ2-1|few|TRBV4-3
CASSQVGDRHNEQFF
TGCGCCAGCAGCCAAGTAGGGGACAGGCATAATGAGCAGTTCTTC
>-|TRBJ2-5|few|TRBV20-1
CSARDPTGSGETQYF
TGCAGTGCTAGAGATCCAACGGGGAGCGGAGAGACCCAGTACTTC
>TRBD1|TRBJ1-4|-|TRBV12-3/TRBV12-4
CASSSVPGQGPNEKLFF
TGTGCCAGCAGTTCCGTCCCGGGACAGGGACCTAATGAAAAACTGTTTTTT
>TRBD2|TRBJ2-7|-|TRBV4-1
CASSPRGGPDYEQYF
TGCGCCAGCAGCCCCCGGGGGGGCCCGGACTACGAGCAGTACTTC
>-|TRBJ2-3|-|TRBV30
CAWSVHRDTQYF
TGTGCCTGGAGTGTACACCGAGATACGCAGTATTTT
>TRBD1|TRBJ2-7|-|TRBV7-2
CASTGPIPGQNSYEQYF
TGTGCCAGCACCGGACCCATACCGGGACAGAACTCCTACGAGCAGTACTTC
>TRBD2|TRBJ2-7|-|TRBV20-1
CSARGPGLAGPSYEQYF
TGCAGTGCTAGGGGCCCGGGACTAGCGGGACCCTCCTACGAGCAGTACTTC
>-|TRBJ2-1|few|TRBV4-1
CASSQDMASVNEQFF
TGCGCCAGCAGCCAAGATATGGCTAGCGTGAATGAGCAGTTCTTC
>TRBD1|TRBJ2-3|few|TRBV7-2
CASSLENRDRGTDTLYF
TGTGCCAGCAGCTTAGAAAACCGGGACAGGGGAACAGATACGCTGTATTTT
>TRBD2|TRBJ2-1|-|TRBV4-3
CASSQDWEGSSYNEQFF
TGCGCCAGCAGCCAAGATTGGGAGGGTAGCTCCTACAATGAGCAGTTCTTC
>-|TRBJ2-7|-|TRBV28
CASSSRYGNEQYF
TGTGCCAGCAGTTCCCGCTATGGTAACGAGCAGTACTTC
>-|TRBJ1-2|-|TRBV20-1
CSARLIGTVLDGYTF
TGCAGTGCTAGATTGATAGGGACGGTCTTAGATGGCTACACCTTC
>-|TRBJ2-7|once|TRBV7-2
CASSLALTGRVNEQYF
TGTGCCAGCAGCTTAGCGCTTACGGGGCGGGTGAACGAGCAGTACTTC